This entry concerns a single T cell receptor (beta chain). Antigen specificity is unknown. This table comes from immunoSEQ multiplex PCR, and its TCRdb copy is limited to in-frame clones, with some not included. The sample records 150,000 or so clones, 90% to 95% being singletons. The source of the sample is a study of T cell responses to AZD1222 COVID-19 vaccine. Study-level information: Samples with a second dose at about 4 or about 12 weeks were pooled together. Study-level findings and limits: Repertoires were sampled only after the peak T cell response. Baseline serostatus was positive in only five to seven AZD1222 recipients.

The V gene lost 0 bases and the J gene lost 4 bases, with 16 bases spanning the gap. CDR1 and CDR2 (germline): SGHKS, YYEKEE (reference sequence). The CDR3 is 16 residues long. The input for sequencing was peripheral blood, taken on day 0 of AZD1222 vaccination. This chain connects TRBV5-5 to TRBJ1-2; D is undetermined. The receptor was derived from an adult in good health. CDR3 DNA sequence: TGTGCCAGCAGCTTGGGATATGGTGCGGCTTTCTATGGCTACACCTTC. Translating gives CASSLGYGAAFYGYTF.